This T cell receptor (beta chain) came from a study of OX40 agonist ivuxolimab in advanced cancers. Across the whole study: Clinicians treated patients with ivuxolimab, an agonistic anti-OX40 (CD134) antibody. The dose-escalation cohort was approximately 81% male, with a mean age of 60 years, ranging roughly 23 to 90. Study-wide results and caveats: Undetermined was the antigen specificity of the expanded peripheral T cells.

As concerns this clone: Its antigen is unidentified.

Sequencing was performed with immunoSEQ multiplex PCR; in TCRdb, only in-frame clones are kept and a portion is missing. Of about 45,000 clones detected, roughly 80% appear once; the ten largest clones hold about 15%. Germline CDR1 reads SNHLY; CDR2 reads FYNNEI. V gave up 8 bases and J gave up 6 bases; unmatched junction bases: 23. This CDR3 region has 18 residues. This TCR derives from an adult with an advanced solid tumor such as melanoma, head and neck, liver or kidney cancer. The source material was CD4+ or CD8+ T cells sorted from blood, sampled in a trial of the OX40 agonist ivuxolimab. This chain uses TRBV2 with TRBJ1-2; 8 nucleotides align to TRBD1. CDR3 protein: CASWGLQGDSTREDGYTF. The CDR3 region has the DNA TGTGCCAGCTGGGGTTTACAGGGGGACAGTACTAGGGAGGATGGCTACACCTTC.